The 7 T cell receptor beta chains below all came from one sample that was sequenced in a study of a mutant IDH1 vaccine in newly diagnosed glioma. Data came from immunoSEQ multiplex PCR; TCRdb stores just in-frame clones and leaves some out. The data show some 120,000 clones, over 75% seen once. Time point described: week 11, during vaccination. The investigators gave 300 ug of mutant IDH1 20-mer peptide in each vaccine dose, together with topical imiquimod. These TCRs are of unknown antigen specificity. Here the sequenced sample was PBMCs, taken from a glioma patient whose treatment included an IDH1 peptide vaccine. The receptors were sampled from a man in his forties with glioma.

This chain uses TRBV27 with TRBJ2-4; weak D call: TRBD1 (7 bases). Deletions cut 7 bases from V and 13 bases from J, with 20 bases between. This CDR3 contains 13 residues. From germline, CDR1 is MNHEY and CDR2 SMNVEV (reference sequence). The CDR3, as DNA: TGTGCCAGCACCTTTAATTCAGGGGGGAAACAGTACTTC. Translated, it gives CASTFNSGGKQYF.

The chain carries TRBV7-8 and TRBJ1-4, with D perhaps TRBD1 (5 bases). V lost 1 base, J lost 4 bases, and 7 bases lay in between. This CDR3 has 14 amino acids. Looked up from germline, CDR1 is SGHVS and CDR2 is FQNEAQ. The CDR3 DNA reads TGTGCCAGCAGCTTAGAAAGGGGTAATGAAAAACTGTTTTTT. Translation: CASSLERGNEKLFF.

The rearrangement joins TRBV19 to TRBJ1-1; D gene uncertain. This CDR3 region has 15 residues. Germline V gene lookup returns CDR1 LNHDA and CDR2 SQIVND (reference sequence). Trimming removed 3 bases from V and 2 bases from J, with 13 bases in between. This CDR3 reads CASSIGQPSNTEAFF. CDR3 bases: TGTGCCAGTAGTATTGGTCAGCCCTCAAACACTGAAGCTTTCTTT.

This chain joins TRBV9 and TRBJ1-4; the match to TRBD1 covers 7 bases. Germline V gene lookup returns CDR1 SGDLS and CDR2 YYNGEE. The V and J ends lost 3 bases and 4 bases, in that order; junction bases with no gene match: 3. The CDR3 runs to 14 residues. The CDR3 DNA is TGTGCCAGCAGCGCCGGACAGGTTAATGAAAAACTGTTTTTT. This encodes CASSAGQVNEKLFF.

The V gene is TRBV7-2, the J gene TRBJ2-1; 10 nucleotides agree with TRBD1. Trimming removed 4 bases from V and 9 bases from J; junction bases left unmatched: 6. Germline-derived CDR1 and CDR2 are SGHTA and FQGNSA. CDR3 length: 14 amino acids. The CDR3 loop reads CASSWGDRGGEQFF. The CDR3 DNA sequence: TGTGCCAGCAGCTGGGGGGACAGGGGAGGTGAGCAGTTCTTC.

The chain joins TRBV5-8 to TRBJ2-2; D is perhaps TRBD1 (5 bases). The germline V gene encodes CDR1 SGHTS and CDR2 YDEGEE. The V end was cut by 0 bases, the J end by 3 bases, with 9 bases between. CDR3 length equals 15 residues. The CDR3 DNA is TGTGCCAGCAGCTTGGGGGGCGCTTACACCGGGGAGCTGTTTTTT. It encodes CASSLGGAYTGELFF.

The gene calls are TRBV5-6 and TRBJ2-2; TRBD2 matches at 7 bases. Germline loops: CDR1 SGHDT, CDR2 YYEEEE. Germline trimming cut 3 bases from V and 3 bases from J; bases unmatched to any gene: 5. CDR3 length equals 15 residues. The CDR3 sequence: CASSYRDYYTGELFF. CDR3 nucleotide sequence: TGTGCCAGCAGCTACCGGGACTATTACACCGGGGAGCTGTTTTTT.